Below are 23 T cell receptor beta chains sequenced from a single sample in a study of T cell changes during pregnancy in multiple sclerosis. Here immunoSEQ multiplex PCR was the method, and the copy in TCRdb shows in-frame clones only, minus some. The sample yields around 100,000 clones, 90% to 95% seen once. The sample was peripheral blood, taken after pregnancy. These receptors all come from a female donor with multiple sclerosis, enrolled in a pregnancy study.

This clone was counted a single time. V gene TRBV5-1 combines with J gene TRBJ1-1; D uncertain. The CDR3 runs to 15 residues. Germline V CDR1 and CDR2: SGHRS, YFSETQ. V lost 4 bases and J 3 bases, leaving 16 bases between the germline ends. CDR3: CASSGYRDPDTEAFF. The DNA for the CDR3 is TGCGCCAGCAGCGGATACAGAGACCCAGACACTGAAGCTTTCTTT. The variable domain in full, with the rest retrieved from reference TRBV5-1 and TRBJ1-1, is KAGVTQTPRYLIKTRGQQVTLSCSPISGHRSVSWYQQTPGQGLQFLFEYFSETQRNKGNFPGRFSGRQFSNSRSEMNVSTLELGDSALYLCASSGYRDPDTEAFFGQGTRLTVV.

V is TRBV7-9 and J is TRBJ1-6; D not resolved. The germline V gene encodes CDR1 SEHNR and CDR2 FQNEAQ (reference sequence). The CDR3 totals 15 residues. V was cut by 5 bases and J by 6 bases, with 14 bases left in between. CDR3 bases: TGTGCCAGCAGCCCCCGGAGGGCCAGTAATTCACCCCTCCACTTT. Protein sequence: CASSPRRASNSPLHF.

The chain employs TRBV11-2 and TRBJ2-5, with D unclear. Trimming removed 2 bases from V and 9 bases from J, with 10 bases in between. The CDR3 has 12 amino acids. The germline V gene has CDR1 SGHAT and CDR2 FQNNGV. The CDR3 loop is CASSLRAQAQYF. CDR3 DNA sequence: TGTGCCAGCAGCTTACGAGCCCAGGCCCAGTACTTC.

The gene calls are TRBV2 and TRBJ1-6; D unclear. The CDR3 is 15 residues long. V was clipped by 9 bases and J by 3 bases, with 15 bases between them. Germline CDR1 is SNHLY and CDR2 is FYNNEI. The CDR3 here is CASTRWAVYNSPLHF. DNA of the CDR3: TGTGCCAGTACCAGATGGGCCGTCTATAATTCACCCCTCCACTTT.

The J gene is TRBJ1-1, the V gene TRBV19; the D gene is possibly TRBD1 (6 bases). The V gene's germline CDR1 is LNHDA and CDR2 SQIVND (reference sequence). Trimming cost V 6 bases and J 3 bases, with 11 bases left between them. This CDR3 is built from 13 residues. CDR3 DNA sequence: TGTGCCAGTAGCTTACAGGGTGACACTGAAGCTTTCTTT. The encoded protein is CASSLQGDTEAFF.

About this clone: The junction and the germline gene differ at one end; a read error may be behind it. J is TRBJ1-1 and V is TRBV7-7; D perhaps matches TRBD1 (5 bases). The CDR3 is made up of 20 amino acids. The germline gives CDR1 SSHAT, CDR2 FNYEAQ (reference sequence). CDR3 sequence: CASSTRGTERLTTGNTEAFF. The CDR3 DNA is TGTGCTAGCAGCACCCGGGGGACGGAGAGGCTCACTACAGGGAACACTGAAGCTTTCTTT.

The chain employs TRBV13 and TRBJ2-7; 10 nucleotides align to TRBD2. The CDR3 has 14 amino acids. Germline assignment: CDR1 PRHDT and CDR2 FYEKMQ (reference sequence). J lost 4 bases, V lost 3 bases, and 3 bases had no gene match. CDR3 bases: TGTGCCAGCAGCTTTGTAGCGGGGGGTTACGAGCAGTACTTC. It encodes CASSFVAGGYEQYF.

This chain joins TRBV2 and TRBJ2-3, with D tentatively TRBD2 (7 bases). The CDR3 is made up of 17 amino acids. Trimming took off 6 bases at V and 0 bases at J, with 19 bases between the two ends. Germline CDR1 and CDR2: SNHLY and FYNNEI. CDR3 sequence: CASSARVAGASTDTQYF. The CDR3 DNA sequence: TGTGCCAGCAGCGCCCGTGTTGCGGGGGCTAGCACAGATACGCAGTATTTT. Using reference TRBV2 and TRBJ2-3 for the parts outside the CDR3, the full variable domain is EPEVTQTPSHQVTQMGQEVILRCVPISNHLYFYWYRQILGQKVEFLVSFYNNEISEKSEIFDDQFSVERPDGSNFTLKIRSTKLEDSAMYFCASSARVAGASTDTQYFGPGTRLTVL.

The V call is TRBV19, the J call TRBJ2-6; 8 nucleotides align to TRBD2. Germline CDR1 is LNHDA and CDR2 is SQIVND (reference sequence). The CDR3 is 17 residues long. J was trimmed by 3 bases and V by 2 bases; bases with no gene match: 6. This CDR3 is CASSIPRGGSGANVLTF. For the CDR3, the DNA is TGTGCCAGTAGTATACCCCGGGGGGGAAGTGGGGCCAACGTCCTGACTTTC.

The chain carries TRBV2 and TRBJ2-1; tentative D call: TRBD2 (6 bases). Per the germline V gene, CDR1 is SNHLY and CDR2 is FYNNEI. V lost 8 bases, J lost 7 bases, and 15 bases lay in between. This CDR3 spans 13 amino acids. Here the CDR3 DNA reads TGTGCCAGCGCCGCGGGGCGCCAAAATGAGCAGTTCTTC. It codes for CASAAGRQNEQFF.

The DNA for the CDR3 is TGTGCCAGCAGCGTAGCCCCCACGGGGGGTAACGGGGCTCCCTACGAGCAGTACTTC. This sequence encodes CASSVAPTGGNGAPYEQYF. The genes are TRBV9 and TRBJ2-7, with 7 positions matching TRBD2. The junction had 17 bases not matched to a gene; V was cut back by 0 bases and J by 2 bases. The CDR3 has 19 amino acids. The germline V gene has CDR1 SGDLS and CDR2 YYNGEE. Based on the CDR3 plus reference TRBV9 and TRBJ2-7, the full variable domain is DSGVTQTPKHLITATGQRVTLRCSPRSGDLSVYWYQQSLDQGLQFLIQYYNGEERAKGNILERFSAQQFPDLHSELNLSSLELGDSALYFCASSVAPTGGNGAPYEQYFGPGTRLTVT.

The chain is built from TRBV7-3 and TRBJ2-1; D is uncertain. Germline CDR1 SGHTA, CDR2 FQGTGA. The V end was cut by 1 base, the J end by 5 bases, with 6 bases between. The CDR3 length is 13 residues. CDR3 region: CASSLNTHNEQFF. Here the CDR3 DNA reads TGTGCCAGCAGCTTAAACACGCACAATGAGCAGTTCTTC.

This chain links TRBV13 with TRBJ2-7; 7 bases are a match to TRBD1. Trimming at V came to 4 bases and at J to 6 bases, leaving 6 bases not matched to a gene. Per the germline V gene, CDR1 is PRHDT and CDR2 is FYEKMQ (reference sequence). The CDR3 is 13 residues long. CDR3 protein: CASSSETGPEQYF. In DNA form, the CDR3 reads TGTGCCAGCAGCTCAGAGACAGGGCCCGAGCAGTACTTC.

V usage is TRBV5-1 and J usage is TRBJ2-1, with D tentatively TRBD1 (7 bases). V dropped 5 bases and J dropped 3 bases, with 15 bases sitting between them. Per the germline V gene, CDR1 is SGHRS and CDR2 is YFSETQ. The CDR3 sequence is 15 residues long. In nucleotides, the CDR3 is TGCGCCAGCAGGCGGGGACAGAGTGACTACAATGAGCAGTTCTTC. Translating it yields CASRRGQSDYNEQFF.

The chain recombines TRBV6-6 with TRBJ2-7; D may be TRBD1 (5 bases). V gave up 5 bases and J gave up 7 bases, with 9 bases separating them. The CDR3 runs 11 residues. Germline V gene lookup returns CDR1 MNHNY and CDR2 SVGAGI (reference sequence). The CDR3 loop is CASSKTGEQYF. CDR3 sequence (DNA): TGTGCCAGCAGTAAAACAGGAGAGCAGTACTTC.

In this sample, this clone turned up once. J is TRBJ2-2 and V is TRBV9, with 7 bases that match TRBD2. The germline gives CDR1 SGDLS, CDR2 YYNGEE. CDR3 size: 17 residues. With V trimmed by 0 bases and J by 6 bases, 11 bases remained unmatched. The CDR3, as DNA: TGTGCCAGCAGCGTAGATCTGCGGGGGATCCTTGCCGGGGAGCTGTTTTTT. Protein: CASSVDLRGILAGELFF.

The chain employs TRBV18 and TRBJ1-1, with TRBD1 as a possible D gene (6 bases). The V end lost 4 bases, the J end lost 0 bases, and 18 bases lay between the germline ends. Per germline, CDR1 KGHSH and CDR2 LQKENI. The CDR3 spans 17 residues. The DNA for the CDR3 is TGTGCCAGCTCACATTCGTTACCAGGGGCGATGAACACTGAAGCTTTCTTT. Protein sequence: CASSHSLPGAMNTEAFF.

This clone was picked up many times. The chain has TRBV5-1 and TRBJ2-5; the D gene is possibly TRBD2 (7 bases). The CDR3 length is 15 residues. V was trimmed by 0 bases and J by 4 bases, leaving 13 bases between them. The germline V gene encodes CDR1 SGHRS and CDR2 YFSETQ. CDR3 protein: CASSLGGGASETQYF. CDR3 sequence (DNA): TGCGCCAGCAGCTTGGGTGGGGGGGCTTCAGAGACCCAGTACTTC.

The genes are TRBV2 and TRBJ1-1, with a tentative D call TRBD1 (6 bases). The CDR3 is 15 residues long. The V and J ends lost 4 bases and 1 base respectively, with 13 bases between them. Germline V gene sequence: CDR1 SNHLY, CDR2 FYNNEI. This CDR3 is CASSGWGRGNTEAFF. The CDR3 DNA reads as TGTGCCAGCAGTGGGTGGGGGCGCGGGAACACTGAAGCTTTCTTT.

This clone was seen a few times. The rearrangement links TRBV6-5 to TRBJ1-2, with TRBD1 as a possible D gene (5 bases). CDR3 length: 12 amino acids. Trimming took 7 bases from V and 9 from J, leaving 15 bases between them. The V gene's germline CDR1 is MNHEY and CDR2 SVGAGI. CDR3 DNA sequence: TGTGCCAGCACCATACGTGGACAAAGCTACACCTTC. The encoded protein is CASTIRGQSYTF.

The chain joins TRBV9 to TRBJ2-2, with D perhaps TRBD2 (7 bases). The CDR3 has 17 amino acids. Germline assignment: CDR1 SGDLS and CDR2 YYNGEE. V was pared by 3 bases and J by 7 bases, with 22 bases between. The CDR3 DNA is TGTGCCAGCAGCGAGGCCCCGACTAGGGGGGGGAGCGGGGAGCTGTTTTTT. Its protein product is CASSEAPTRGGSGELFF.

The V call is TRBV2, the J call TRBJ2-6; 8 positions match TRBD1. This CDR3 region has 17 residues. From germline, CDR1 is SNHLY and CDR2 FYNNEI. Trimming removed 5 bases from V and 1 base from J; junction bases left unmatched: 7. DNA of the CDR3: TGTGCCAGCAGTAAATCAACAGGGGGGTCTGGGGCCAACGTCCTGACTTTC. It yields the protein CASSKSTGGSGANVLTF.

The V gene is TRBV7-9, the J gene TRBJ1-2, with D possibly TRBD1 on 5 matching bases. Germline assignment: CDR1 SEHNR and CDR2 FQNEAQ (reference sequence). V lost 1 base and J lost 4, with 10 bases in between. The CDR3 runs 14 residues. CDR3 nucleotide sequence: TGTGCCAGCAGCTTAGTTCCAGGGTTCTATGGCTACACCTTC. This gives the protein CASSLVPGFYGYTF. The variable domain in full, completed from reference TRBV7-9 and TRBJ1-2, reads DTGVSQNPRHKITKRGQNVTFRCDPISEHNRLYWYRQTLGQGPEFLTYFQNEAQLEKSRLLSDRFSAERPKGSFSTLEIQRTEQGDSAMYLCASSLVPGFYGYTFGSGTRLTVV.